These 19 T cell receptor beta chains came from one sample sequenced in a study of cytomegalovirus exposure and HLA in healthy donors. Profiling relied on immunoSEQ multiplex PCR, and the TCRdb table lists in-frame clones only, not all of them. The profile shows some 170,000 clones, roughly nine tenths of them singletons. The sample comprised PBMCs. These receptors came from a man aged 18 to 30 in good health and CMV-seropositive.

The V and J genes are TRBV6-4 and TRBJ1-1; 8 positions match TRBD1. CDR1 is MRHNA and CDR2 is SNTAGT in the germline V gene. V lost 6 bases to trimming and J lost 5 bases; unmatched junction nucleotides: 8. The CDR3 is 14 residues long. The DNA of the CDR3 is TGTGCCAGCAGCCCCGGACAGGGCGGGACTGAAGCTTTCTTT. It specifies CASSPGQGGTEAFF.

The V call is TRBV14, the J call TRBJ1-3, with D possibly matching TRBD1 (6 bases). Germline lookup yields CDR1 SGHDN and CDR2 FVKESK. This CDR3 comprises 18 residues. Trimming removed 6 bases from V and 1 base from J, with 22 bases in between. This CDR3 reads CASSRTTSTGLSGNTIYF. Written as DNA, the CDR3 is TGTGCCAGCAGTCGTACTACCTCGACAGGACTTTCTGGAAACACCATATATTTT.

The chain links TRBV4-1 to TRBJ2-3; D is possibly TRBD2 (6 bases). Trimming stripped 4 bases from V and 3 bases from J, with 17 bases between. This CDR3 spans 16 amino acids. The germline CDR1 and CDR2 sequences are MGHRA and YSYEKL. The CDR3 nucleotides read TGCGCCAGCAGCCGGACCCTGATCGGGGGAACAGATACGCAGTATTTT. Translating gives CASSRTLIGGTDTQYF.

The rearrangement links TRBV6-6 to TRBJ2-5; the D gene is possibly TRBD1 (5 bases). V lost 6 bases, J lost 3 bases, and 17 bases lay in between. Germline V gene data show CDR1 as MNHNY and CDR2 as SVGAGI (reference sequence). The CDR3 extends over 15 amino acids. The DNA for the CDR3 is TGTGCCAGCAGCCGTCAAGGGGTCTTGGAAGAGACCCAGTACTTC. Protein: CASSRQGVLEETQYF.

This chain joins TRBV7-9 and TRBJ2-1, with TRBD2 as a possible D gene (5 bases). CDR3 length: 16 residues. V dropped 5 bases and J dropped 2 bases, with 16 bases sitting between them. CDR1 SEHNR and CDR2 FQNEAQ come from the germline V gene (reference sequence). CDR3 DNA: TGTGCCAGCAGCCCCCATTCACTAGTTACCTACAATGAGCAGTTCTTC. As protein: CASSPHSLVTYNEQFF.

The chain carries TRBV6-5 and TRBJ2-7; weak D call: TRBD1 (5 bases). Germline CDR1 is MNHEY and CDR2 is SVGAGI. The CDR3 runs to 15 residues. V dropped 6 bases and J dropped 2 bases, with 17 bases sitting between them. DNA of the CDR3: TGTGCCAGCAGCTCAAAGCCCCAGGGTACCTACGAGCAGTACTTC. It translates to CASSSKPQGTYEQYF.

This clone came up a few times. The J gene is TRBJ2-1, the V gene TRBV4-1; perhaps TRBD1 as D (6 bases). CDR3 size: 15 residues. The germline gives CDR1 MGHRA, CDR2 YSYEKL. V gave up 0 bases and J gave up 4 bases, with 10 bases separating them. The CDR3 DNA is TGCGCCAGCAGCCAAGATCAGGGACATTACAATGAGCAGTTCTTC. Protein product: CASSQDQGHYNEQFF.

V usage is TRBV6-5 and J usage is TRBJ2-7; 7 positions agree with TRBD1. CDR1 is MNHEY and CDR2 is SVGAGI in the germline V gene. CDR3 length: 14 amino acids. With 5 bases clipped from V and 3 bases from J, the junction kept 7 bases outside the gene matches. The CDR3 sequence is CASSGWAGGYEQYF. CDR3 DNA sequence: TGTGCCAGCAGTGGATGGGCAGGGGGCTACGAGCAGTACTTC.

The rearrangement links TRBV27 to TRBJ1-5; 8 bases fit TRBD1. Germline loops: CDR1 MNHEY, CDR2 SMNVEV (reference sequence). This CDR3 has 14 residues. V trimming: 6 bases; J trimming: 7 bases; junction bases outside the gene matches: 8. The DNA for the CDR3 is TGTGCCAGCAGCCTCACAGGGGGGATGCAGCCCCAGCATTTT. Translating it yields CASSLTGGMQPQHF.

This chain links TRBV4-1 with TRBJ1-1, with TRBD1 matching over 8 bases. In germline, CDR1 is MGHRA, CDR2 YSYEKL. CDR3 length equals 15 residues. The V gene end was trimmed by 0 bases and the J gene end by 4 bases; junction bases not matched to a gene: 4. As DNA, the CDR3 is TGCGCCAGCAGCCAAGAGAAACAGGGGGGCACTGAAGCTTTCTTT. This codes for CASSQEKQGGTEAFF.

V and J are TRBV16 and TRBJ2-1; TRBD2 aligns across 7 bases. Germline V gives CDR1 KGHSY, CDR2 FQNENV. J lost 2 bases, V lost 4 bases, and 5 bases had no gene match. This CDR3 contains 15 residues. The CDR3 DNA is TGTGCCAGCAGCCTTAGCGGGCGGACCTACAATGAGCAGTTCTTC. Residues: CASSLSGRTYNEQFF. Looking up the rest from reference TRBV16 and TRBJ2-1 gives the full variable domain: GEEVAQTPKHLVRGEGQKAKLYCAPIKGHSYVFWYQQVLKNEFKFLISFQNENVFDETGMPKERFSAKCLPNSPCSLEIQATKLEDSAVYFCASSLSGRTYNEQFFGPGTRLTVL.

The rearrangement joins TRBV18 to TRBJ2-5; 10 nucleotides agree with TRBD1. The V and J ends lost 6 bases and 5 bases, in that order; junction bases with no gene match: 3. Germline CDR1 is KGHSH and CDR2 is LQKENI. The CDR3 runs to 13 residues. In DNA, the CDR3 is TGTGCCAGCTCGACAGGGGGCCAGGAGACCCAGTACTTC. Amino acids: CASSTGGQETQYF.

The V call is TRBV20-1, the J call TRBJ1-1; D call uncertain. CDR3 length equals 10 residues. Looked up from germline, CDR1 is DFQATT and CDR2 is SNEGSKA (reference sequence). Trimming removed 3 bases from V and 3 bases from J, with 2 bases in between. The CDR3 protein is CSASDTEAFF. The CDR3 DNA reads as TGCAGTGCTAGCGACACTGAAGCTTTCTTT.

This clone was seen just once. V is TRBV11-1 and J is TRBJ2-7; the match to TRBD2 covers 13 bases. Looked up from germline, CDR1 is SGHAT and CDR2 is FQDESV (reference sequence). The CDR3 has 15 amino acids. Trimming took 6 bases from V and 5 from J; bases not matched to a gene: 7. The CDR3 coding sequence is TGTGCCAGCAGTCGGACTAGCGGGAGCTTAAACGAGCAGTACTTC. It is translated as CASSRTSGSLNEQYF.

This clone was seen once. The chain combines TRBV7-2 with TRBJ1-5, with TRBD1 as a possible D gene (5 bases). The CDR3 has 15 amino acids. Germline V CDR1 and CDR2: SGHTA, FQGNSA. Trimming left V 3 bases short and J 1 base short, with 10 bases between. As DNA, the CDR3 is TGTGCCAGCAGCTTGTTTGCAGGGAGCAATCAGCCCCAGCATTTT. Translation gives CASSLFAGSNQPQHF. The full variable domain, completed using reference TRBV7-2 and TRBJ1-5, is GAGVSQSPSNKVTEKGKDVELRCDPISGHTALYWYRQSLGQGLEFLIYFQGNSAPDKSGLPSDRFSAERTGGSVSTLTIQRTQQEDSAVYLCASSLFAGSNQPQHFGDGTRLSIL.

The chain couples TRBV19 to TRBJ2-7; 12 bases are a match to TRBD1. V shed 4 bases and J 5 bases; nucleotides not matched to a gene: 12. The CDR3 covers 17 residues. Germline CDR1 reads LNHDA; CDR2 reads SQIVND (reference sequence). CDR3 sequence: CASSTRQGQGAMHEQYF. The CDR3 DNA reads as TGTGCCAGTAGTACAAGACAGGGACAGGGGGCGATGCACGAGCAGTACTTC.

The chain joins TRBV5-6 to TRBJ1-3; 8 positions match TRBD1. The CDR3 sequence is 16 residues long. V lost 2 bases and J lost 4; bases outside the gene matches: 8. CDR1 and CDR2 from the germline V gene are SGHDT and YYEEEE. The CDR3 bases are TGTGCCAGCAGCTTATATACAGGGGGATCGGGAAACACCATATATTTT. It specifies CASSLYTGGSGNTIYF. Using reference TRBV5-6 and TRBJ1-3 for the parts outside the CDR3, the full variable domain is DAGVTQSPTHLIKTRGQQVTLRCSPKSGHDTVSWYQQALGQGPQFIFQYYEEEERQRGNFPDRFSGHQFPNYSSELNVNALLLGDSALYLCASSLYTGGSGNTIYFGEGSWLTVV.

The chain combines TRBV6-5 with TRBJ2-5; maybe TRBD2 (6 bases). V shed 6 bases and J shed 7 bases, with 18 bases lying between them. In germline, CDR1 is MNHEY, CDR2 SVGAGI. This CDR3 spans 14 amino acids. The DNA of the CDR3 is TGTGCCAGCAGCCCACTAGCATCCAAGGGGACCCAGTACTTC. Its translation: CASSPLASKGTQYF.

The gene calls are TRBV28 and TRBJ1-2, with D uncertain. Trimming shortened V by 5 bases and J by 4 bases, and 8 bases separated the two germline ends. Germline CDR1 MDHEN, CDR2 SYDVKM. This CDR3 has 12 residues. The chain's CDR3 is CASSRALYGYTF. The CDR3 nucleotides are TGTGCCAGCAGTCGCGCACTCTATGGCTACACCTTC.